This TCR beta chain was observed in a study of cytomegalovirus exposure and HLA in healthy donors. The CDR3 is 11 amino acids. Trimming took 3 bases from V and 11 from J, leaving 5 bases between them. The germline V gene has CDR1 LNHDA and CDR2 SQIVND (reference sequence). The PCR made use of 60 Vbeta and 13 Jbeta primers. This table comes from immunoSEQ multiplex PCR, and its TCRdb copy is limited to in-frame clones, with some not included. The data show around 230,000 clones, approximately 81% seen once. The specimen sequenced was PBMCs. This clonotype originated in a girl aged 2 to 10 in good health and CMV-seronegative. The chain carries TRBV19 and TRBJ2-6; no reliable D call. The CDR3 spells CASSIQYVLTF. The DNA for the CDR3 is TGTGCCAGTAGTATCCAATACGTCCTGACTTTC.